This entry is about one T cell receptor beta chain. Its matching antigen is unknown. The data were obtained in a study of T cells after yellow fever vaccination. For the study at large: SMART-Seq v4 Ultra Low Input prepared libraries from low-cell fractions.

The V and J ends lost 4 bases and 2 bases, in that order; junction bases with no gene match: 8. In germline, CDR1 is SGHTA, CDR2 FQGNSA. This CDR3 region has 16 residues. General study findings and limits: Post-booster repertoires again held most primary-vaccination clones (just under 97% CD4, roughly 88% CD8). The secondary response was weaker but peaked faster, day 5 versus 15.

A single record per CDR3 protein comes from TCRdb applying MiXCR to the 5' RACE reads. The sample includes about 500,000 distinct CDR3 sequences, around a sixth of them seen just once. This chain connects TRBV7-2 to TRBJ2-1; TRBD2 aligns across 7 bases. Sequences were derived from PBMCs, sampled around 5 days after the first yellow fever vaccination. This sequence was found in a man between 18 and 29 years old who received the YFV17D yellow fever vaccine. Here the CDR3 DNA reads TGTGCCAGCAGCTCAGCGGCTAGCGGACCCTACAATGAGCAGTTCTTC. Translating gives CASSSAASGPYNEQFF.